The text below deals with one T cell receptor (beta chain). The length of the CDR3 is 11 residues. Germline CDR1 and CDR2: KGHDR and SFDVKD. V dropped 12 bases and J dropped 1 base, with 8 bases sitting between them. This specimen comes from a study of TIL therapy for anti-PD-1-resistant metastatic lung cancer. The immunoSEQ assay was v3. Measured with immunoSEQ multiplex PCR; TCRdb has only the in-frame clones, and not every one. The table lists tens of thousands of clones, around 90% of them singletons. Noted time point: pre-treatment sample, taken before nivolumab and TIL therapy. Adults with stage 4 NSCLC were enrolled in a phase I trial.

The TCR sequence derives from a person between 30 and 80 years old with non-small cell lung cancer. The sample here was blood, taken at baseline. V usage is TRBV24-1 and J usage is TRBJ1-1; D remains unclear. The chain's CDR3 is CAACWNTEAFF. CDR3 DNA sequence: TGTGCCGCCTGTTGGAACACTGAAGCTTTCTTT.